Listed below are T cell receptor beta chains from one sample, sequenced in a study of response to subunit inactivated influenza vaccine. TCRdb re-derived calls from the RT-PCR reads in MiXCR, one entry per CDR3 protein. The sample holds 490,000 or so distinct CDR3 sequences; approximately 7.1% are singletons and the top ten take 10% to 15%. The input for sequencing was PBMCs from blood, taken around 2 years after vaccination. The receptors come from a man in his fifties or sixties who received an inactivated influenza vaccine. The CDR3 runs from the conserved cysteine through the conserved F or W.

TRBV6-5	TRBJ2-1	CASRSLASKGNEQFF
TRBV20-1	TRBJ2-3	CSARGISGSGSDTQYF
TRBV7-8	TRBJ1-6	CASSFGQGYNSPLHF
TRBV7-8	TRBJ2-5	CASSLALPPGETQYF
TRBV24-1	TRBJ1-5	CATSQQGGHQPQHF
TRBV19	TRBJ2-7	CASSTQQDSRQYF
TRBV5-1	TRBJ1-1	CASSSQGTVNTEAFF
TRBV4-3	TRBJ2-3	CASSHGTGGTDTQYF
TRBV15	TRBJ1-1	CATSREKGSNTEAFF
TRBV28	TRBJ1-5	CASSFGTGIRQPQHF
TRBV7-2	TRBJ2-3	CASSPTSTRGADTQYF
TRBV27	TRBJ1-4	CASSRSGEKLFF
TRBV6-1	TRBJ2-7	CASSTMGQGWFYEQYF
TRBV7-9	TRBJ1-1	CASSLFGEGGSEAFF
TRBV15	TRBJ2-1	CATHPGTSGRLGEQFF